This record covers a single TCR beta chain. TCRdb's table, derived via immunoSEQ multiplex PCR, lists solely in-frame clones and lacks some. The data show 40,000 to 65,000 clones, with 70% to 90% seen just once and 1.5% held by the top ten. The data were taken from a study of OX40 agonist ivuxolimab in advanced cancers. The CDR3 consists of 16 residues. In germline, CDR1 is KGHSH, CDR2 LQKENI. The trim removed 3 bases at V and 2 bases at J, leaving 6 bases unmatched. This material consisted of CD4+ or CD8+ T cells sorted from blood, taken in a trial of the OX40 agonist ivuxolimab. The sequence was obtained from an adult with an advanced solid tumor such as melanoma, head and neck, liver or kidney cancer. The rearrangement uses TRBV18 and TRBJ2-1, with 8 bases lining up with TRBD2. CDR3 sequence (DNA): TGTGCCAGCTCACCCCCCGGGAGGGCGGCCTACAATGAGCAGTTCTTC. Translation: CASSPPGRAAYNEQFF.